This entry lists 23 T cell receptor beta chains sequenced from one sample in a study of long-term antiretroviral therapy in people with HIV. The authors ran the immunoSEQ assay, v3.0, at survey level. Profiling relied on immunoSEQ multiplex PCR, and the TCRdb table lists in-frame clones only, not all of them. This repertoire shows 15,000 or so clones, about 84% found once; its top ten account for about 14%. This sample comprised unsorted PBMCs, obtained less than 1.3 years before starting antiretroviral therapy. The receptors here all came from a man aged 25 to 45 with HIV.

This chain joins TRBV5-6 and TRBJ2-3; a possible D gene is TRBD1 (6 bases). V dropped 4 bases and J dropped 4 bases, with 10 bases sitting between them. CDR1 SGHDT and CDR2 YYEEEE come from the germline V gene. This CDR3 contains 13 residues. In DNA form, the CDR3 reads TGTGCCAGCAGCCAGGACAGTCCAGATACGCAGTATTTT. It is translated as CASSQDSPDTQYF.

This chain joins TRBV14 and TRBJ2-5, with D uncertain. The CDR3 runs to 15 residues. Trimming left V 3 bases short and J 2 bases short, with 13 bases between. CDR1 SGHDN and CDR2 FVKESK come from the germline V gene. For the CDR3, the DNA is TGTGCCAGCAGCCAGCCTTACTTTCGACAAGAGACCCAGTACTTC. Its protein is CASSQPYFRQETQYF.

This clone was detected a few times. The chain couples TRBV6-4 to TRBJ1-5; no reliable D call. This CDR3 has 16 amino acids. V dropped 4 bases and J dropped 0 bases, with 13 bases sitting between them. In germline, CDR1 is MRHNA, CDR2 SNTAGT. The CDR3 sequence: CASSVPGTNSNQPQHF. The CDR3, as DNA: TGTGCCAGCAGTGTCCCGGGTACGAATAGCAATCAGCCCCAGCATTTT.

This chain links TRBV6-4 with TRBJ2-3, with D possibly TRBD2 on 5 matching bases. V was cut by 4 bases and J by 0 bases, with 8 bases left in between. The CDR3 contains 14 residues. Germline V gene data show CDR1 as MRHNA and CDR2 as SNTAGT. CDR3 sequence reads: CASSGDYSTDTQYF. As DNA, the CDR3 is TGTGCCAGCAGTGGAGACTATAGCACAGATACGCAGTATTTT.

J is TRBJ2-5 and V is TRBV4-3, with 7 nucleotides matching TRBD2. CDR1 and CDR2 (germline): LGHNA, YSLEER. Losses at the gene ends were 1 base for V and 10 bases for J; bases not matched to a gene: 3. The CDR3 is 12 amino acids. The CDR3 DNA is TGCGCCAGCAGCCAAGGGGAGGGGAACCAGTACTTC. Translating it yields CASSQGEGNQYF.

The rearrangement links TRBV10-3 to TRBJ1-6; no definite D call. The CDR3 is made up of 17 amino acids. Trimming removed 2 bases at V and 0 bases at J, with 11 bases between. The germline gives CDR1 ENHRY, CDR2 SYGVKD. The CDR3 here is CAISETDPSSYNSPLHF. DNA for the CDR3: TGTGCCATCAGTGAGACCGACCCGAGCTCCTATAATTCACCCCTCCACTTT.

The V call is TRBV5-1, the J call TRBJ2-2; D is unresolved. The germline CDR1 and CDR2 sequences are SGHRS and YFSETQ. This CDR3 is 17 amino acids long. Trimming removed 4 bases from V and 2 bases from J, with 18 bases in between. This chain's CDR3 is CASSPSIRIPNTGELFF. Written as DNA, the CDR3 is TGCGCCAGCAGCCCCTCTATTCGGATCCCCAACACCGGGGAGCTGTTTTTT.

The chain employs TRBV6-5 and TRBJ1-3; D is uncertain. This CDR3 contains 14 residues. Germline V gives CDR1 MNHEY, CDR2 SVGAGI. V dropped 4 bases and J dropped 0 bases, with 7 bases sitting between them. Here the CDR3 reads CASSLRHSGNTIYF. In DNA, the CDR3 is TGTGCCAGCAGTTTACGGCACTCTGGAAACACCATATATTTT.

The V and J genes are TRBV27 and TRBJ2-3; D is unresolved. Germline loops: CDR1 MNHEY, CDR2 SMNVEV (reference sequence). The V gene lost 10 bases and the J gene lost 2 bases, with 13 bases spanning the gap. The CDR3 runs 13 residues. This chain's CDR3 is CATQARATDTQYF. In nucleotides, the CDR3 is TGTGCCACTCAAGCCAGAGCCACAGATACGCAGTATTTT.

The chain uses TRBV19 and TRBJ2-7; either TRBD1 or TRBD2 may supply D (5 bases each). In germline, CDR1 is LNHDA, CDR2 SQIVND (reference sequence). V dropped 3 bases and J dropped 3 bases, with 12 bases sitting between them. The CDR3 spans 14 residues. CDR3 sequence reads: CASSMGPGLYEQYF. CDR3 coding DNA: TGTGCCAGTAGTATGGGGCCAGGACTCTACGAGCAGTACTTC.

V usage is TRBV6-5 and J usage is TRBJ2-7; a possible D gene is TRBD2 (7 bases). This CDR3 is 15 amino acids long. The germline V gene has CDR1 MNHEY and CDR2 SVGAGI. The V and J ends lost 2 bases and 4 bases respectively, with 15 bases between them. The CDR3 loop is CASSYGGGAGYEQYF. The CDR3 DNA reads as TGTGCCAGCAGTTACGGAGGGGGGGCAGGGTACGAGCAGTACTTC.

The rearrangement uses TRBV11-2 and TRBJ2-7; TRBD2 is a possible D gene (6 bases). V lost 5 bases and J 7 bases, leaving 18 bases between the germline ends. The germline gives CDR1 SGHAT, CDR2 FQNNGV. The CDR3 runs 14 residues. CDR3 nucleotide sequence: TGTGCCAGCAGCCCCTACGGGCCTGCGGGGGAGCAGTACTTC. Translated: CASSPYGPAGEQYF.

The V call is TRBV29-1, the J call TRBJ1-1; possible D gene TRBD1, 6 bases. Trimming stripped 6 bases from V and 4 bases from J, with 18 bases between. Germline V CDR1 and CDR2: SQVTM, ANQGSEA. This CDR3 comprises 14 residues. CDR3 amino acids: CSVLGGLSGTEAFF. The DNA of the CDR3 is TGCAGCGTCCTTGGGGGGCTATCCGGCACTGAAGCTTTCTTT.

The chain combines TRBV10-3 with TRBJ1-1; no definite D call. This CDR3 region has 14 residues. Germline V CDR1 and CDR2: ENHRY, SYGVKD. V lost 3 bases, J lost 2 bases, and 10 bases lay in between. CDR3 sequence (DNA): TGTGCCATCAGTGACGGGCAGACAAACACTGAAGCTTTCTTT. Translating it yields CAISDGQTNTEAFF.

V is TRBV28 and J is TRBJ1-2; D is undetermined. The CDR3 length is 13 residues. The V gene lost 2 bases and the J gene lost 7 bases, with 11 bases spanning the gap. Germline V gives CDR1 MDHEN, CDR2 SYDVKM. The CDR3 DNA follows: TGTGCCAGCAGTTTAATAGGGCGAGGTGGCTACACCTTC. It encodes CASSLIGRGGYTF.

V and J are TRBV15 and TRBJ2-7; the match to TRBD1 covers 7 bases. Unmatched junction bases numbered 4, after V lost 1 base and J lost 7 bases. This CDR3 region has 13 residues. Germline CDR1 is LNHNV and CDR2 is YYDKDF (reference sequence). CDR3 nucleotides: TGTGCCACCAGCAGAGGCAGGGGGTGGGAGCAGTACTTC. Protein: CATSRGRGWEQYF. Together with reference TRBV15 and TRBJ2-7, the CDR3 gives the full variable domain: DAMVIQNPRYQVTQFGKPVTLSCSQTLNHNVMYWYQQKSSQAPKLLFHYYDKDFNNEADTPDNFQSRRPNTSFCFLDIRSPGLGDTAMYLCATSRGRGWEQYFGPGTRLTVT.

The CDR3, as DNA: TGTGCCAGCAGTGATTCGGGGGGGGGAAATGAAAAACTGTTTTTT. Translation: CASSDSGGGNEKLFF. The chain combines TRBV6-1 with TRBJ1-4; the D gene is possibly TRBD1 (5 bases). The CDR3 spans 15 residues. The germline gives CDR1 MNHNS, CDR2 SASEGT. Trimming stripped 3 bases from V and 5 bases from J, with 13 bases between.

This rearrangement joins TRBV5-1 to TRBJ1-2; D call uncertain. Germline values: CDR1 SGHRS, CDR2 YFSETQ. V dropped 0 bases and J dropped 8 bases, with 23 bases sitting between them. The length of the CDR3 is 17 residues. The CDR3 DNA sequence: TGCGCCAGCAGCTTGGGGGAAAGTCTAGGGAGCCGTCGAGGCTACACCTTC. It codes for CASSLGESLGSRRGYTF.

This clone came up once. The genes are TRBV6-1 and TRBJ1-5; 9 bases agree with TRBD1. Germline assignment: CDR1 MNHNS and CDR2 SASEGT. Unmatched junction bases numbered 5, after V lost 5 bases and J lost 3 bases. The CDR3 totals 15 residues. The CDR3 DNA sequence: TGTGCCAGCAGTAGGGACAGGGCAATCAATCAGCCCCAGCATTTT. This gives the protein CASSRDRAINQPQHF.

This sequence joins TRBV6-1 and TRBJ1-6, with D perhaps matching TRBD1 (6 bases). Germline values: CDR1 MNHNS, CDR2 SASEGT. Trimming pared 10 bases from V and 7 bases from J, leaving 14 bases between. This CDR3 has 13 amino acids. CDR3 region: CATLRQENSPLHF. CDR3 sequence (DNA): TGTGCCACACTGCGACAGGAGAATTCACCCCTCCACTTT.

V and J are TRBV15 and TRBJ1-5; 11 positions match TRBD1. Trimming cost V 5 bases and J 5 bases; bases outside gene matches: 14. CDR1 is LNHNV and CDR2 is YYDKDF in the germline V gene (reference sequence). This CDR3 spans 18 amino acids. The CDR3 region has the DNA TGTGCCACCAGCCGCACATCGACGGGACAGGGGGGAGATCAGCCCCAGCATTTT. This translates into CATSRTSTGQGGDQPQHF. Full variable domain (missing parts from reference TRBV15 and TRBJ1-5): DAMVIQNPRYQVTQFGKPVTLSCSQTLNHNVMYWYQQKSSQAPKLLFHYYDKDFNNEADTPDNFQSRRPNTSFCFLDIRSPGLGDTAMYLCATSRTSTGQGGDQPQHFGDGTRLSIL.

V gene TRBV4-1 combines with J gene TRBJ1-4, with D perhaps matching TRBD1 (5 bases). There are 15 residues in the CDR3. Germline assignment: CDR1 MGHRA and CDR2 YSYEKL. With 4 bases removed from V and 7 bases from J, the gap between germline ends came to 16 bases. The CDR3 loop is CASSPRERGGEKLFF. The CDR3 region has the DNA TGCGCCAGCAGCCCAAGGGAGAGGGGTGGTGAAAAACTGTTTTTT.

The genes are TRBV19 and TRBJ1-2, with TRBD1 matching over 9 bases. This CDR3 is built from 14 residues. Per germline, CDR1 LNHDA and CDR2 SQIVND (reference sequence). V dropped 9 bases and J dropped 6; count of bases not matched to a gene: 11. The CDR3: CASSPGQGRDGYTF. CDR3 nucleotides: TGTGCCAGCAGTCCTGGACAGGGGCGCGATGGCTACACCTTC.